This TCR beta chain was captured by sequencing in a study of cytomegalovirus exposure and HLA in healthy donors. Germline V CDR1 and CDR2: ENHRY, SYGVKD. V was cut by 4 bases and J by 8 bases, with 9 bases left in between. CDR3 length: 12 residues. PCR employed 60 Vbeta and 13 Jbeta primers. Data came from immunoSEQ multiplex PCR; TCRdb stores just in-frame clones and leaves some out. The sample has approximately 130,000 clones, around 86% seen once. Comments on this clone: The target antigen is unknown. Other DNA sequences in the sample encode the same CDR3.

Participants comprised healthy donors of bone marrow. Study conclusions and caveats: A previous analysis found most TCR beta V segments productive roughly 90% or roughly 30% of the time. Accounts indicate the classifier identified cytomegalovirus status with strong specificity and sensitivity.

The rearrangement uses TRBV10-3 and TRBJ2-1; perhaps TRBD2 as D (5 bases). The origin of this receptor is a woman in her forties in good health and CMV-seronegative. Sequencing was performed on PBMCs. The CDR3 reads CAISVWGDEQFF. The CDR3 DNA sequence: TGTGCCATCAGTGTATGGGGAGATGAGCAGTTCTTC.